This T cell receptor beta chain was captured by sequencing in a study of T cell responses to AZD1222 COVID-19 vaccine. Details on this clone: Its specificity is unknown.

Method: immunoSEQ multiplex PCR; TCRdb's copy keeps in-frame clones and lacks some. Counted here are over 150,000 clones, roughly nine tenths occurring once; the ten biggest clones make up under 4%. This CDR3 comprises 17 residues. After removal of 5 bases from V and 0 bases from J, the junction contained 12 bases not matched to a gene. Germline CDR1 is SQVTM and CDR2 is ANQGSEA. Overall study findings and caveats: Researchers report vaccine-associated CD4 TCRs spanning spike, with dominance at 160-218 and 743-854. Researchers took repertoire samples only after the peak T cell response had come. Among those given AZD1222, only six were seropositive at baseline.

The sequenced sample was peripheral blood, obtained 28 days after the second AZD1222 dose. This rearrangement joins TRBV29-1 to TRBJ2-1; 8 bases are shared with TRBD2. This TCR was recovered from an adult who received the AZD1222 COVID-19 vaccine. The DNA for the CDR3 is TGCAGCGTTCTCCTTTTCCTAGCGGGCGTCTCCTACAATGAGCAGTTCTTC. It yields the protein CSVLLFLAGVSYNEQFF.